This T cell receptor beta chain was profiled in a study of T cells in women clearing cervical HPV infection. About the study: HLA type could not be excluded as a confounder. Findings and limits, study-wide: TRBV6-7 abundance was lower in cases than controls (around 0.11% versus 0.16%). Timing of associations relative to infection is unclear; T-cell subsets were not isolated.

TCRdb's copy holds only in-frame clones and misses some; the assay was immunoSEQ multiplex PCR. Seen in this sample are some 31,000 clones; the ten most common clones hold more than 1.3%. V lost 0 bases and J lost 4; bases outside the gene matches: 2. CDR3 length: 14 residues. The germline V gene has CDR1 SGHNT and CDR2 YYREEE (reference sequence). For this clone: Its cognate antigen is unknown. The CDR3 end is not reached by the read, which stops 3 residues before it; the germline J gene fills it in.

The sequence came from a woman between 18 and 69 years old with a cervical HPV16 infection that either progressed to CIN3+ or cleared (not recorded which). The chain couples TRBV5-4 to TRBJ2-7, with 9 positions matching TRBD2. Sequencing was done on a sample of blood buffy coat. The CDR3 spells CASSLASGEYEQYF. The CDR3 DNA, read in part, is TGTGCCAGCAGCTTGGCTAGCGGGGAATACGAG.